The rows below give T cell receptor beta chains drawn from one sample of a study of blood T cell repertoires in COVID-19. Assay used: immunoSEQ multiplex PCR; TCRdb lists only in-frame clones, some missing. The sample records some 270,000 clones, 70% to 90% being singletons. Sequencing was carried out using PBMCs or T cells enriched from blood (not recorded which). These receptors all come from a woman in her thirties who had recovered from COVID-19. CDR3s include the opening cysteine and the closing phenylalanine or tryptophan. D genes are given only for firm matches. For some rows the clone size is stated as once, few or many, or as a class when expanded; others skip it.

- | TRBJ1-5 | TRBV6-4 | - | TGTGCCAGCAGCCAGAATAGCAATCAGCCCCAGCATTTT | CASSQNSNQPQHF
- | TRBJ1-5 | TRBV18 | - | TGTGCCAGCTCACCACTCGAGGGGCCCCAGCATTTT | CASSPLEGPQHF
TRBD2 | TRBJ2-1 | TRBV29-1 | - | TGCAGCGTTGCTCAACTAGCGGGAGGGGCCTACAATGAGCAGTTCTTC | CSVAQLAGGAYNEQFF
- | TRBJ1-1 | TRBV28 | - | TGTGCCAGCAGTTGGAGCGGGACGGTGGAAGACACTGAAGCTTTCTTT | CASSWSGTVEDTEAFF
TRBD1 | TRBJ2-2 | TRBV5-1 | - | TGCGCCAGCAGCTTCGGGACAGACACCGGGGAGCTGTTTTTT | CASSFGTDTGELFF
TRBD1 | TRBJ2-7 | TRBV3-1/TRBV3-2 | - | TGTGCCAGCAGCCCTGAGGACAGGGGGTACTCCTACGAGCAGTACTTC | CASSPEDRGYSYEQYF
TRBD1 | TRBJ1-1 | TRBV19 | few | TGTGCCAGTAGTATAAGCAGGGGGCGCGGGGGCACTGAAGCTTTCTTT | CASSISRGRGGTEAFF
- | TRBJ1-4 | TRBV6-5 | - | TGTGCCAGCAGTTACTCCGGAGCTCACGGGGAAAAACTGTTTTTT | CASSYSGAHGEKLFF
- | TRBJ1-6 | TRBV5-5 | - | TGTGCCAGCAGCTTGGCGGGGGATAATTCACCCCTCCACTTT | CASSLAGDNSPLHF
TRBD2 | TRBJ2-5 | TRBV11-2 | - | TGTGCCAGCAGCCTAGCGGGGATTGGGACCCAGTACTTC | CASSLAGIGTQYF
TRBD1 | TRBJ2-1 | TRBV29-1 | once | TGCAGCGCCAAACCTGGGACAGGGAGGTATGAGCAGTTCTTC | CSAKPGTGRYEQFF
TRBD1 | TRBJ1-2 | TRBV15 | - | TGTGCCACCAGCAGAGCCGAGGGACAGGCTTACTATGGCTACACCTTC | CATSRAEGQAYYGYTF
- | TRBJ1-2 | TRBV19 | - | TGTGCCAGTAGTATGGTCCAGGCTTATGGCTACACCTTC | CASSMVQAYGYTF
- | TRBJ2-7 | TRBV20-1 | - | TGCAGTGCTAGTTCGAGGGGGACGGGCTCCTACGAGCAGTACTTC | CSASSRGTGSYEQYF
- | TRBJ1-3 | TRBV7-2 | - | TGTGCCAGCAGCCCCAAGAGTTCTGGAAACACCATATATTTT | CASSPKSSGNTIYF
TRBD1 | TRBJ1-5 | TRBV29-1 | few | TGCAGCTTTTCGCCAGGGGGGAATCAGCCCCAGCATTTT | CSFSPGGNQPQHF
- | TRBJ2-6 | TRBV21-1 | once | TGTGCCAGCATCCCGGGACAGTCCCCCAACGTCCTGACTTTC | CASIPGQSPNVLTF
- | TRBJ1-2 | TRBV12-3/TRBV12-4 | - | TGTGCCAGCAGCCTCTGGACTCATGGCTACACCTTC | CASSLWTHGYTF
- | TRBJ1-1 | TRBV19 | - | TGTGCCAGTAGTAGGAATTATCCCGGGGCTGAAGCTTTCTTT | CASSRNYPGAEAFF
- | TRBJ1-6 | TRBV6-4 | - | TGTGCCAGCAGTGACGTGTGGTGGGGGCCTTATAATTCACCCCTCCACTTT | CASSDVWWGPYNSPLHF
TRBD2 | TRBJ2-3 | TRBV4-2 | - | TGTGCCAGCAGCCAAGATCTCCACGCAGCGGGGGGGATCACAGATACGCAGTATTTT | CASSQDLHAAGGITDTQYF